The entry that follows covers one T cell receptor beta chain sequence. The germline V and J ends were trimmed by 1 base and 4 bases, with 8 bases remaining between them. The CDR3 sequence is 14 residues long. The V gene's germline CDR1 is SNHLY and CDR2 FYNNEI. The data derive from a study of T cell responses to AZD1222 COVID-19 vaccine. Study-wide context: Second-dose timings of about 4 or about 12 weeks were pooled.

TCRdb keeps only in-frame clones here, not all; method: immunoSEQ multiplex PCR. The sample contains about 50,000 clones, approximately 88% of which appear only once. Sequencing was performed on peripheral blood, taken on day 0 of AZD1222 vaccination. V usage is TRBV2 and J usage is TRBJ2-1; D not certain. The clonotype originates from an adult in good health. For the CDR3, the DNA is TGTGCCAGCAGTGAAGGGGCAACATACAATGAGCAGTTCTTC. It codes for CASSEGATYNEQFF.